These T cell receptor beta chains were read from a single sample in a study of PD-L1 blockade in urothelial cancer. The table came from immunoSEQ multiplex PCR; TCRdb's copy has only in-frame clones and leaves some out. The profile shows 55,000 to 75,000 clones, 80% to 90% of them singletons. The sequenced sample was PBMCs, obtained around atezolizumab (anti-PD-L1) treatment. The receptors come from a man in his 70s with urothelial cancer. The CDR3 runs from the conserved cysteine through the conserved F or W. A D gene is named only where the DNA matches it firmly. Not all rows give a size; the values are once, few, many and, for expanded clones, a class.

j_call,d_call,v_call,clone_size,cdr3_nt,cdr3_aa
TRBJ2-7,TRBD1,TRBV6-1,once,TGTGCCAGCAATATGGGACAGGGTTACGAGCAGTACTTC,CASNMGQGYEQYF
TRBJ2-3,TRBD2,TRBV25-1,few,TGTGCCAGCAGTGAAGGCCGGGGACTAGCGCAGGGGGTTGATACGCAGTATTTT,CASSEGRGLAQGVDTQYF
TRBJ2-6,TRBD1,TRBV18,-,TGTGCCAGCTCACCACCGGGACAGACCGTCTCTGGGGCCAACGTCCTGACTTTC,CASSPPGQTVSGANVLTF
TRBJ2-7,-,TRBV7-2,-,TGTGCCAGCAGCCAATCTAGCGCTTGGGGCGAGCAGTACTTC,CASSQSSAWGEQYF
TRBJ2-1,-,TRBV10-3,-,TGTGCCACCCTACAGGGTTTCGACAATGAGCAGTTCTTC,CATLQGFDNEQFF
TRBJ2-2,TRBD1,TRBV10-3,-,TGTGCCATCAGTGCGGGGACAGTAAGGGACACCGGGGAGCTGTTTTTT,CAISAGTVRDTGELFF
TRBJ1-3,-,TRBV27,once,TGTGCCAGCGGGGAGTTTGGAAACACCATATATTTT,CASGEFGNTIYF
TRBJ2-3,-,TRBV7-9,-,TGTGCCAGCAGCTTAGACGAGGCTAGCACAGATACGCAGTATTTT,CASSLDEASTDTQYF
TRBJ1-2,-,TRBV5-5,-,TGTGCCAGCAGCCCCCACAGCTCTGGGTATGATAGCTATGGCTACACCTTC,CASSPHSSGYDSYGYTF
TRBJ2-1,TRBD2,TRBV7-8,few,TGTGCCAGCAGCTTGGATGCTAGCGGGAGTAACAATGAGCAGTTCTTC,CASSLDASGSNNEQFF
TRBJ1-1,-,TRBV11-3,-,TGTGCCAGCAGCTTAAATTTATACACTGAAGCTTTCTTT,CASSLNLYTEAFF